This T cell receptor (beta chain) came from a study of Ad26.COV2.S vaccination and SARS-CoV-2 variants (dated by TCRdb to the early 2020s). Regarding the study in general: Vaccine-arm donors came from COV1001, a multicentre, randomized, double-blind, placebo-controlled phase I-IIa trial of Ad26.COV2.S in healthy adults. TCRbeta repertoire sequencing was used to assess the specificity and breadth of SARS-CoV-2-reactive T cell receptors after Ad26.COV2.S vaccination. Participants in the trial were split at random into five groups of five each, receiving low-dose or high-dose Ad26.COV2.S once or twice, or else placebo on both occasions. Ad26.COV2.S was administered intramuscularly at a dose of 5x10^10 or 1x10^11 viral particles, either as one shot or as two shots given 56 days apart. Investigators did not know the trial group allocation while performing experiments and assessing outcomes. The TCR-sequenced set comprised approximately 32 samples: some 20 Ad26.COV2.S vaccine recipients, 5 placebo recipients and 8 SARS-CoV-2 convalescent individuals.

In the case of this clone: Its specific antigen is unknown. No much larger clone exists at a distance of one base, and base qualities are not known.

Study-wide conclusions, independent of this receptor: Ad26.COV2.S recipients had higher spike-specific TCR breadth than placebo recipients (P = 0.0014). Non-spike TCR breadth was comparable between vaccine and placebo recipients, consistent with the vaccine containing only spike. The study was not powered for comparison of responses between vaccine doses or regimens. The authors noted that the TCR breadth and depth analyses may have underestimated total T cell responses. After vaccination, substantial breadth of spike-specific CD8+ and CD4+ T cell responses was reported.

TCRbeta CDR3 regions were sequenced with the immunoSEQ Assay. After extraction, genomic DNA underwent amplification by bias-controlled multiplex PCR, followed by high-throughput sequencing. Regarding the original processing steps: Collapsing and filtering of sequences were performed to quantify the absolute abundance of each unique TCRbeta CDR3 region. T cell fraction was estimated by normalizing TCRbeta template counts to usable DNA, which was measured by amplifying reference genes present in all nucleated cells. Repertoire TCRs were annotated as SARS-CoV-2-specific by exact matching of V gene, CDR3 amino acid sequence and J gene to a known reactive TCR set. MIRA supplied the reference SARS-CoV-2 TCR set, which was filtered for enrichment in COVID-19-positive ImmuneCODE repertoires so that public or cross-reactive TCRs were removed. Drawing on the MIRA antigens, annotated TCRs were analysed further at the level of specific ORF or position within ORF. Breadth was defined as annotated unique rearrangements over total unique productive rearrangements; depth was the summed frequency of those rearrangements. Group comparisons of TCR breadth used two-sided Wilcoxon rank-sum tests. This immuneACCESS table, as held by TCRdb, lists in-frame sequences with V and J called but not all clones. Of the missing ones, under half trace to an unresolved V gene in checked studies; the others have no known cause. Clone size and V and J calls were adopted from that table, with D and trimming inferred from the DNA. This sample has around 300,000 clones in its table, and around 88% of those were observed once. The ten largest clonotypes hold around 4.5% of the sample.

CDR1 LGHNA and CDR2 YNFKEQ were looked up in the germline V gene. Its CDR3 holds 16 amino acids, cysteine through phenylalanine. Only the CDR3 region is kept as DNA, spanning 48 bases read in frame from base 1. Trimming accounts for 2 bases at V and 4 bases at J, while the number of junction bases matched to no gene is 5. In the paper's terms, the treatment or condition label means: roughly 19 received Ad26.COV2.S at low or high dose, single or two shots; about five received placebo; per-sample allocation not given. For vaccine and placebo recipients, repertoires were sequenced using samples collected on day 63 after the first injection. In Cohort 1b, fewer than 30 adults aged 18-55 years were enrolled at a single site in Boston, USA, between 29 July and 7 August 2020. Ad26.COV2.S was a replication-incompetent adenovirus type 26 vector expressing a prefusion-stabilized SARS-CoV-2 spike protein from the original Wuhan strain.

The clonotype originates from a person aged 18-65 years who received the Ad26.COV2.S COVID-19 vaccine or a placebo. The V and J genes are TRBV4-2 and TRBJ2-7; TRBD2 lines up with 13 middle nucleotides. The specimen comprised peripheral blood, sampled in a trial of Ad26.COV2.S vaccine versus placebo. At the DNA level, the sequence is TGTGCCAGCAGCCAACAACTAGCGGGGGGGCGGTACGAGCAGTACTTC. Its translation is CASSQQLAGGRYEQYF.